The text below deals with one T cell receptor (beta chain). The specificity of this receptor is unknown. Base-call qualities are not available, and no considerably larger clone is one nucleotide away. Collaborating institutions collected whole blood in K2EDTA tubes following their own protocols. For TCRbeta analysis, collaborators shipped samples in one of three forms: frozen whole blood, isolated PBMCs, or DNA extracted from either of those sample types. The immunoSEQ Assay, a bias-controlled multiplex PCR, was used to amplify TCRbeta CDR3 regions from genomic DNA. Regarding the original processing steps: The number of nucleated cells in each sample was estimated by amplification of reference gene primers within the assay. To quantify the absolute abundance of each unique TCRbeta CDR3 rearrangement, sequence reads were collapsed and filtered. For each sample, productive Simpson clonality was calculated by taking the square root of Simpson's diversity index across productive rearrangements. As stored in TCRdb, this immuneACCESS dataset retains in-frame rearrangements with V and J assigned. A fraction of the clones does not appear; measured against another copy, unresolved V genes explain less than half of the discrepancy, and the remainder lacks a known reason. The DNA gave D and trimming, while V, J and clone size come from that table. This sample holds over 40,000 clones; roughly nine tenths were observed only once. Of the sample, under 6.5% falls within the top ten clones.

The sample comes from a study of blood T cell repertoires in COVID-19 (dated by TCRdb to the early 2020s). About the study as a whole: Samples from collaborators originated in the United States, Italy and Spain and spanned both the acute and convalescent phases of COVID-19. The material from the prospective study consisted of cDNA or gDNA derived from T cells, B-cell-depleted T cells, or PBMCs. Deeply sampled blood TCRbeta repertoires from subjects exposed to, actively infected with, or recovered from COVID-19 were included in the dataset. A freely available public database, intended as a resource for researchers studying the immune response to SARS-CoV-2, is where the repertoires were released. The samples were drawn from two sources: the first 160 participants of the ongoing ImmuneRACE study, and 1,000 to 1,500 subjects contributed by 6 global collaborators. The sample metadata nearly always contained a de-identified subject ID, COVID-19 status, age in years and sex. Where HLA class I and class II types were available, the types were taken from metadata supplied by the sample provider, not from assay-based typing. Overall results and qualifications from the work: The amount of clinical and demographic metadata varied by source and participant and was provided uncurated.

The sequence derives from an older man with acute or convalescent COVID-19. Sample: peripheral blood.

The encoded CDR3 is CASTFRINGNHGYTF. DNA sequence: TGTGCCAGCACCTTTCGGATCAACGGGAACCATGGCTACACCTTC. The chain is encoded by TRBV27 joined to TRBJ1-2, with no confidently assigned D gene. V and J are truncated by 7 bases and 6 bases respectively, leaving an intervening sequence of 21 bases. From cysteine to phenylalanine, the CDR3 is 15 amino acids long. Only CDR3 DNA remains: 45 bases, in frame from the first base. From a lookup of the germline V gene (reference sequence), CDR1 and CDR2 are MNHEY and SMNVEV.